This is a list of T cell receptor beta chains from one sample in a study of blood T cell repertoires in COVID-19. Sequenced by immunoSEQ multiplex PCR; TCRdb stores in-frame clones only, minus some. The data hold under 200,000 clones, with 86% observed a single time. Sequenced sample: peripheral blood. The receptors originated from a woman aged 60-75 years with COVID-19, enrolled during active disease. Both conserved end residues are part of each CDR3. A D gene is named only where the DNA matches it firmly. Size tells how often a clone was seen (once, few, many) or the class of an expanded clone, and some rows leave it out.

CDR3aa	CDR3nt	v_gene	abundance	j_gene	d_gene
CASSLAVSGANVLTF	TGTGCCAGCAGCTTGGCGGTCTCTGGGGCCAACGTCCTGACTTTC	TRBV5-8	-	TRBJ2-6	-
CASSPRTSGTYNEQFF	TGTGCCAGCAGCCCACGGACTAGCGGGACCTACAATGAGCAGTTCTTC	TRBV9	-	TRBJ2-1	TRBD2
CASMRGWVYEQYF	TGTGCCAGCATGCGGGGTTGGGTCTACGAGCAGTACTTC	TRBV28	-	TRBJ2-7	-
CASSLLTGRDYGYTF	TGTGCCAGCAGTTTATTAACAGGGAGGGACTATGGCTACACCTTC	TRBV28	few	TRBJ1-2	-
CASSPRDGAMNTEAFF	TGTGCCAGCAGTCCTCGTGACGGAGCAATGAACACTGAAGCTTTCTTT	TRBV27	once	TRBJ1-1	-
CASSAPGQGAREQYF	TGTGCCAGCAGCGCCCCGGGACAGGGGGCGAGGGAGCAGTACTTC	TRBV11-1	few	TRBJ2-7	TRBD1
CASEMGTGVHEQYF	TGCGCCAGCGAGATGGGGACAGGGGTCCACGAGCAGTACTTC	TRBV5-1	-	TRBJ2-7	TRBD1
CASSISQAGNQPQHF	TGTGCCAGCAGTATAAGCCAGGCAGGGAATCAGCCCCAGCATTTT	TRBV28	-	TRBJ1-5	-
CASRGVSGNEQFF	TGTGCCAGCAGGGGGGTTAGCGGGAATGAGCAGTTCTTC	TRBV12-3/TRBV12-4	-	TRBJ2-1	TRBD2
CAIRTGTGVSPLHF	TGTGCCATCAGGACCGGGACAGGGGTTTCACCCCTCCACTTT	TRBV10-3	-	TRBJ1-6	TRBD1
CASSLGQGAAGELFF	TGTGCCAGCAGCTTGGGGCAGGGGGCGGCCGGGGAGCTGTTTTTT	TRBV7-9	-	TRBJ2-2	TRBD1
CASSPALTSGIYSTDTQYF	TGCGCCAGCAGCCCCGCCTTGACTAGCGGGATTTATAGCACAGATACGCAGTATTTT	TRBV4-3	-	TRBJ2-3	TRBD2
CASRMGALKNIQYF	TGTGCCAGCAGGATGGGGGCTCTCAAAAACATTCAGTACTTC	TRBV27	-	TRBJ2-4	-
CASSRHEGYNQPQHF	TGTGCCAGTAGCCGCCACGAGGGTTACAATCAGCCCCAGCATTTT	TRBV19	-	TRBJ1-5	-
CASSLVAGGGPNSPLHF	TGCGCCAGCAGCTTGGTCGCAGGAGGGGGCCCTAATTCACCCCTCCACTTT	TRBV5-1	-	TRBJ1-6	TRBD1
CASSSRTGGFGYTF	TGTGCCAGTAGTAGCCGGACAGGGGGCTTTGGCTACACCTTC	TRBV19	few	TRBJ1-2	TRBD1
CASSWGGRTEAFF	TGTGCCAGCAGTTGGGGGGGAAGAACTGAAGCTTTCTTT	TRBV27	-	TRBJ1-1	-
CASSRSNYGYTF	TGTGCCAGCAGCAGATCTAACTATGGCTACACCTTC	TRBV25-1	-	TRBJ1-2	-
CASNGAGNTEAFF	TGTGCCAGCAATGGGGCAGGGAACACTGAAGCTTTCTTT	TRBV12-3/TRBV12-4	-	TRBJ1-1	-
CASMRGNRVIGEQYF	TGTGCCAGCATGAGGGGGAACAGGGTAATCGGCGAGCAGTACTTC	TRBV6-5	few	TRBJ2-7	-
CASSYIEETQYF	TGTGCCAGCAGTTACATCGAAGAGACCCAGTACTTC	TRBV6-5	-	TRBJ2-5	-
CASTPGLFF	TGTGCCAGCACCCCAGGCCTGTTCTTC	TRBV2	-	TRBJ2-1	-
CASSPAGQGNYGYTF	TGTGCCAGCAGTCCTGCGGGACAGGGCAACTATGGCTACACCTTC	TRBV4-2	-	TRBJ1-2	TRBD1
CASRGAMGRVKRSPLHF	TGTGCCAGCAGGGGGGCCATGGGCAGGGTGAAGAGGTCACCCCTCCACTTT	TRBV28	-	TRBJ1-6	-
CASSLLPGTEAFF	TGTGCCAGCAGCTTACTACCCGGGACTGAAGCTTTCTTT	TRBV7-9	-	TRBJ1-1	-
CASSLRGLAAYNEQFF	TGTGCCAGCAGCTTAAGAGGACTAGCGGCTTACAATGAGCAGTTCTTC	TRBV7-3	-	TRBJ2-1	TRBD2
CASSQDSPSGIRDTQYF	TGTGCCAGCAGCCAAGATTCGCCTAGCGGGATCAGAGATACGCAGTATTTT	TRBV3-1/TRBV3-2	-	TRBJ2-3	TRBD2
CASSLRYEQYF	TGTGCCAGCAGCTTGCGTTACGAGCAGTACTTC	TRBV5-6	once	TRBJ2-7	-
CASEAGGEAFF	TGTGCCAGCGAGGCGGGGGGGGAAGCTTTCTTT	TRBV18	-	TRBJ1-1	-
CASSPTGINGYTF	TGTGCCAGCAGCCCGACAGGGATCAATGGCTACACCTTC	TRBV7-3	-	TRBJ1-2	TRBD1
CASSETSGTYEQYF	TGTGCCAGCTCCGAGACTAGCGGGACTTACGAGCAGTACTTC	TRBV18	-	TRBJ2-7	TRBD2
CASSLVTRGLNEQFF	TGTGCCAGCAGCTTAGTTACCAGGGGGCTCAATGAGCAGTTCTTC	TRBV7-9	-	TRBJ2-1	TRBD1
CASSFPANYGYTF	TGTGCCAGCAGCTTTCCCGCTAACTATGGCTACACCTTC	TRBV5-6	few	TRBJ1-2	-
CASSPGQGGNTIYF	TGTGCCAGCTCACCGGGACAGGGTGGAAACACCATATATTTT	TRBV18	few	TRBJ1-3	TRBD1
CASSVGLTSSTDTQYF	TGTGCCAGCAGCGTTGGACTGACCTCTAGCACAGATACGCAGTATTTT	TRBV9	-	TRBJ2-3	-
CASSPLWRAGGPDTQYF	TGTGCCAGCAGCCCCCTTTGGAGAGCGGGAGGCCCAGATACGCAGTATTTT	TRBV3-1/TRBV3-2	-	TRBJ2-3	TRBD2
CATSDGTGAFNQPQHF	TGTGCCACCAGTGACGGGACAGGGGCCTTCAATCAGCCCCAGCATTTT	TRBV24-1	-	TRBJ1-5	TRBD1
CASSHLDSLNEQFF	TGTGCCAGTAGCCACCTTGACAGTCTCAATGAGCAGTTCTTC	TRBV19	-	TRBJ2-1	-
CASSVGTSRTGELFF	TGTGCCAGCAGCGTAGGGACAAGCCGCACCGGGGAGCTGTTTTTT	TRBV9	-	TRBJ2-2	-
CASSSYRDRNTGELFF	TGTGCCAGCAGCTCCTACCGGGACAGAAACACCGGGGAGCTGTTTTTT	TRBV7-2	-	TRBJ2-2	TRBD1
CATSDLEGGSEKLFF	TGTGCCACCAGTGACCTTGAAGGGGGCAGTGAAAAACTGTTTTTT	TRBV24-1	-	TRBJ1-4	TRBD1
CASSFQLAGAYNEQFF	TGCGCCAGCAGCTTCCAACTAGCGGGGGCATACAATGAGCAGTTCTTC	TRBV5-1	-	TRBJ2-1	TRBD2
CASSLDFSTSNYGYTF	TGTGCCAGCAGCTTGGATTTTTCTACTTCAAACTATGGCTACACCTTC	TRBV5-5	-	TRBJ1-2	-
CASSPASGRPGLGNYGYTF	TGTGCCAGCAGCCCCGCCTCGGGTCGACCCGGTCTTGGGAACTATGGCTACACCTTC	TRBV7-2	-	TRBJ1-2	-
CASPPPGERTDTQYF	TGTGCCAGCCCACCCCCAGGGGAGCGGACAGATACGCAGTATTTT	TRBV6-5	-	TRBJ2-3	-
CASSLEALGGGYNEQFF	TGTGCCAGCAGCTTAGAAGCCTTGGGGGGAGGGTACAATGAGCAGTTCTTC	TRBV7-9	-	TRBJ2-1	TRBD2
CASSENRGTYGYTF	TGTGCCAGCAGTGAAAACAGGGGTACCTATGGCTACACCTTC	TRBV2	-	TRBJ1-2	TRBD1
CASSSGTNEQFF	TGTGCCAGCTCAAGTGGGACTAATGAGCAGTTCTTC	TRBV18	-	TRBJ2-1	-
CSVTQANTGELFF	TGCAGCGTCACCCAGGCAAACACCGGGGAGCTGTTTTTT	TRBV29-1	-	TRBJ2-2	-
CASSLGYDRGGYTF	TGTGCCAGCAGCTTAGGCTACGACAGGGGTGGCTACACCTTC	TRBV7-9	few	TRBJ1-2	TRBD1
CASSFKAGPDTQYF	TGTGCCAGCAGCTTCAAAGCGGGTCCAGATACGCAGTATTTT	TRBV7-2	-	TRBJ2-3	-
CASSELWQGVTYSNQPQHF	TGTGCCAGCAGTGAACTTTGGCAGGGGGTGACCTATAGCAATCAGCCCCAGCATTTT	TRBV6-1	-	TRBJ1-5	TRBD1
CASSLGGANEKLFF	TGTGCTAGCAGCTTGGGAGGGGCTAATGAAAAACTGTTTTTT	TRBV7-7	-	TRBJ1-4	-
CASSLRQGMGPQHF	TGCGCCAGCAGCTTGCGTCAGGGTATGGGGCCCCAGCATTTT	TRBV5-1	few	TRBJ1-5	-
CASSRTSGRIGEQYF	TGTGCCAGCAGTAGGACTAGCGGGAGGATAGGCGAGCAGTACTTC	TRBV6-2/TRBV6-3	-	TRBJ2-7	TRBD2
CASSLAGRETQYF	TGTGCCAGCAGCTTGGCGGGGAGAGAGACCCAGTACTTC	TRBV7-2	few	TRBJ2-5	-
CASSFGSGGYSNQPQHF	TGTGCCAGCAGCTTCGGGTCAGGGGGCTATAGCAATCAGCCCCAGCATTTT	TRBV5-6	-	TRBJ1-5	TRBD1
CASSLKGLETQYF	TGTGCCAGCAGCTTAAAGGGGTTGGAGACCCAGTACTTC	TRBV5-4	-	TRBJ2-5	-
CASSYRGQEKLFF	TGTGCCAGCAGTTACAGGGGGCAAGAAAAACTGTTTTTT	TRBV6-6	-	TRBJ1-4	TRBD1
CASRPDGHNQPQHF	TGTGCCAGCAGACCCGACGGACACAATCAGCCCCAGCATTTT	TRBV7-8	-	TRBJ1-5	-